The entry that follows covers one TCR beta chain sequence. The antigen is unknown. Sequenced by immunoSEQ multiplex PCR; TCRdb stores in-frame clones only, minus some. The sample carries over 85,000 clones, 80% recorded once. The sample originates from a study of Ad26.COV2.S vaccination and SARS-CoV-2 variants. Study-wide findings and caveats: Placebo recipients trailed vaccine recipients in spike-specific TCR breadth. The TCR breadth and depth analyses may have understated or missed part of the total T cell responses. People who got the vaccine or the placebo had similar non-spike TCR breadth.

V dropped 5 bases and J dropped 8 bases, with 4 bases sitting between them. The CDR3 covers 11 residues. Germline V gene lookup returns CDR1 LNHDA and CDR2 SQIVND (reference sequence). The sequence derives from a human donor who had recovered from COVID-19. The chain recombines TRBV19 with TRBJ1-6; D is undetermined. Material: peripheral blood, obtained after recovery from COVID-19. In DNA form, the CDR3 reads TGTGCCAGTAGTCAGGATTCACCCCTCCACTTT. It encodes CASSQDSPLHF.